This entry is about one T cell receptor beta chain. These data belong to a study of blood T cell repertoires in COVID-19. Participants were aged about 18 to 89 years from 20 to 30 US areas. Cohort placement rested on clinical history that participants reported themselves. Two negative PCRs, clearance, or symptom resolution characterized the recovered Cohort 3 donors. Source study methods: Estimation of nucleated cell counts relied on the amplification of reference gene primers. Profiled with immunoSEQ multiplex PCR; TCRdb holds only in-frame clones, not every one. That table furnishes V, J and clone size, whereas the DNA furnished D and trimming. The repertoire holds more than 200,000 clones, 87% seen once, with about a tenth in the top ten. V lost 5 bases and J lost 7; bases outside the gene matches: 6. Germline V gives CDR1 MGHDK, CDR2 SYGVNS. The CDR3 length is 14 residues.

The clonotype comes from a man under 40 who had recovered from COVID-19. Sequencing was carried out using PBMCs or T cells enriched from blood (not recorded which). The rearrangement joins TRBV25-1 to TRBJ1-2; 11 nucleotides line up with TRBD1. The DNA for the CDR3 is TGTGCCAGCAGTCTCGACGGGACAGGGGGTGGCTACACCTTC. Its protein is CASSLDGTGGGYTF.